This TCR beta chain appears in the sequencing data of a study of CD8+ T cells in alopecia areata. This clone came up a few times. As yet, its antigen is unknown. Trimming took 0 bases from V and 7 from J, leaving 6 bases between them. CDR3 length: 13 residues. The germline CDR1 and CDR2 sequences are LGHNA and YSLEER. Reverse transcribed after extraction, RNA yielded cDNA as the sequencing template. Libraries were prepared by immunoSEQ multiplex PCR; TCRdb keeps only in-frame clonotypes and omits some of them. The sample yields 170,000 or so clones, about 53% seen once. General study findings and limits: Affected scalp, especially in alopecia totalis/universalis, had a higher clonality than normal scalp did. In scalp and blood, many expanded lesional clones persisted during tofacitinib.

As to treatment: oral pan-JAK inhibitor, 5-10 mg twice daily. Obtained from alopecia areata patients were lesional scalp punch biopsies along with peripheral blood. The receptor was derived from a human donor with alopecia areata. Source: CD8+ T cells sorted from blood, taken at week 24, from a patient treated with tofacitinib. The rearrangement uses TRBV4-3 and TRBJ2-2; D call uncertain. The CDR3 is CASSQEFDGELFF. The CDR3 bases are TGCGCCAGCAGCCAAGAGTTTGACGGGGAGCTGTTTTTT.